Listed below are T cell receptor beta chains from one sample, sequenced in a study of shared clonotypes between healthy human individuals. Sequenced by immunoSEQ multiplex PCR; TCRdb stores in-frame clones only, minus some. The sample lists millions of clones, about 94% occurring once. The specimen was naive CD8+ T cells sorted from blood. The source is a man aged 18 to 30 in good health. CDR3s include the opening cysteine and the closing phenylalanine or tryptophan. The D gene is left open where the match is weak. Rows may omit the clone size; those that give it use once, few, many or a size class.

j_call clone_size v_call d_call cdr3_aa cdr3_nt
TRBJ2-7 NA TRBV27 NA CASSLRQSYEQYF TGTGCCAGCAGTCTGAGACAGTCCTACGAGCAGTACTTC
TRBJ2-7 NA TRBV4-3 TRBD2 CASSFDAGESYEQYF TGCGCCAGCAGCTTCGACGCGGGAGAGTCCTACGAGCAGTACTTC
TRBJ2-1 NA TRBV30 TRBD2 CAWSLGTSGDNEQFF TGTGCCTGGAGCCTAGGGACTAGCGGGGACAATGAGCAGTTCTTC
TRBJ2-7 NA TRBV7-9 NA CASSSGNYYEQYF TGTGCCAGCAGCTCCGGAAATTACTACGAGCAGTACTTC
TRBJ2-7 NA TRBV29-1 TRBD1 CSVEPGQGFHEQYF TGCAGCGTTGAACCGGGACAGGGCTTCCACGAGCAGTACTTC
TRBJ2-7 NA TRBV9 NA CASSVGGRPYEQYF TGTGCCAGCAGCGTAGGGGGACGGCCTTACGAGCAGTACTTC
TRBJ2-5 NA TRBV5-1 NA CASSQDTGKETQYF TGCGCCAGCAGCCAGGACACTGGGAAAGAGACCCAGTACTTC
TRBJ2-5 NA TRBV7-9 TRBD1 CASRLTGLETQYF TGTGCCAGCAGACTGACAGGGCTTGAGACCCAGTACTTC
TRBJ1-2 NA TRBV6-5 NA CASRGGRHYGYTF TGTGCCAGCAGGGGCGGACGGCACTATGGCTACACCTTC
TRBJ1-1 once TRBV4-3 NA CASSLLEGDTEAFF TGCGCCAGCAGCCTCCTAGAGGGAGACACTGAAGCTTTCTTT
TRBJ2-2 NA TRBV15 NA CATSSTENTGELFF TGTGCCACCAGCAGTACGGAGAACACCGGGGAGCTGTTTTTT
TRBJ1-5 NA TRBV6-1 TRBD1 CASSESGTDRQPQHF TGTGCCAGCAGTGAGAGCGGGACAGACCGTCAGCCCCAGCATTTT
TRBJ2-7 NA TRBV27 NA CASSLMWGAEYEQYF TGTGCCAGCAGTTTAATGTGGGGGGCGGAGTACGAGCAGTACTTC
TRBJ2-7 NA TRBV25-1 TRBD1 CASQPLRQGAYEQYF TGTGCCAGCCAACCCCTACGACAGGGGGCGTACGAGCAGTACTTC
TRBJ1-1 once TRBV5-1 TRBD1 CASSRTTGVDTEAFF TGCGCCAGCAGCCGTACGACAGGGGTGGACACTGAAGCTTTCTTT
TRBJ1-5 NA TRBV28 NA CASSFFAQATDQPQHF TGTGCCAGCAGTTTTTTTGCTCAGGCGACCGATCAGCCCCAGCATTTT
TRBJ2-7 NA TRBV6-1 NA CASSEGETATYEQYF TGTGCCAGCAGTGAAGGCGAGACAGCCACCTACGAGCAGTACTTC
TRBJ2-1 NA TRBV27 TRBD2 CASSFGWEGRNEQFF TGTGCCAGCAGTTTTGGGTGGGAGGGCCGGAATGAGCAGTTCTTC
TRBJ2-5 NA TRBV5-1 TRBD1 CASSNDRGLQETQYF TGCGCCAGCAGCAACGACAGGGGCCTACAAGAGACCCAGTACTTC
TRBJ1-1 NA TRBV7-3 NA CASSGWVGGTEAFF TGTGCCAGCAGTGGGTGGGTTGGGGGCACTGAAGCTTTCTTT
TRBJ1-5 NA TRBV27 NA CASSLVGSAEYQPQHF TGTGCCAGCAGTTTAGTGGGCAGCGCGGAGTATCAGCCCCAGCATTTT
TRBJ2-7 NA TRBV7-9 NA CASSPPTAGSKMSSYEQYF TGTGCCAGCAGCCCCCCGACCGCGGGCTCTAAGATGAGCTCCTACGAGCAGTACTTC
TRBJ1-2 few TRBV28 TRBD1 CASSYIGQGARGYTF TGTGCCAGCAGCTACATCGGACAGGGGGCGCGTGGCTACACCTTC
TRBJ2-5 NA TRBV7-6 TRBD2 CASSLANFAGGQETQYF TGTGCCAGCAGCTTGGCAAATTTTGCGGGGGGACAAGAGACCCAGTACTTC
TRBJ2-3 NA TRBV30 NA CAGLSRDTSTDTQYF TGTGCCGGGCTCTCGAGAGATACTAGCACAGATACGCAGTATTTT
TRBJ2-3 NA TRBV7-9 NA CASSLTPDPTDTQYF TGTGCCAGCAGCTTAACCCCCGACCCCACAGATACGCAGTATTTT
TRBJ2-3 NA TRBV6-5 NA CASSYSGEEDTQYF TGTGCCAGCAGTTACTCCGGGGAGGAGGATACGCAGTATTTT
TRBJ2-1 NA TRBV11-2 NA CAAGAGGTYNEQFF TGTGCCGCGGGGGCAGGTGGGACCTACAATGAGCAGTTCTTC
TRBJ1-4 NA TRBV9 TRBD1 CASSVDPQGVQEKLFF TGTGCCAGCAGCGTAGACCCACAGGGGGTACAGGAAAAACTGTTTTTT
TRBJ1-1 NA TRBV9 NA CASSVWGGPNTEAFF TGTGCCAGCAGCGTTTGGGGGGGACCGAACACTGAAGCTTTCTTT
TRBJ2-7 NA TRBV30 NA CAWRPPESYEQYF TGTGCCTGGAGGCCCCCGGAGAGCTACGAGCAGTACTTC
TRBJ1-2 NA TRBV27 NA CASSLAQGGYGYTF TGTGCCAGCAGTTTAGCGCAGGGAGGCTATGGCTACACCTTC
TRBJ2-7 NA TRBV7-9 TRBD1 CASSLTGFEQYF TGTGCCAGCAGCTTGACAGGGTTCGAGCAGTACTTC
TRBJ2-5 NA TRBV9 TRBD2 CASNGGSTGGLQETQYF TGTGCCAGCAACGGAGGGTCCACGGGGGGGCTCCAAGAGACCCAGTACTTC
TRBJ1-4 NA TRBV30 NA CAWSPQGKHEKLFF TGTGCCTGGAGTCCTCAGGGAAAGCATGAAAAACTGTTTTTT
TRBJ2-7 NA TRBV10-1 TRBD2 CASSESPSGTYEQYF TGCGCCAGCAGTGAGTCGCCCAGCGGGACCTACGAGCAGTACTTC
TRBJ1-2 NA TRBV6-5 TRBD1 CASQDRGSAYGYTF TGTGCCAGCCAGGACAGGGGATCTGCCTATGGCTACACCTTC
TRBJ2-7 NA TRBV11-2 NA CASSPLGGSYEQYF TGTGCCAGCAGCCCCCTAGGAGGATCCTACGAGCAGTACTTC
TRBJ2-7 NA TRBV28 TRBD2 CASSSSGDTYEQYF TGTGCCAGCAGTTCCAGCGGGGATACCTACGAGCAGTACTTC